The rows below give T cell receptor beta chains drawn from one sample of a study of blood T cell repertoires in COVID-19. The table came from immunoSEQ multiplex PCR; TCRdb's copy has only in-frame clones and leaves some out. Altogether more than 150,000 clones are present, 75% to 90% being singletons, with the ten largest covering more than 14%. The source material was peripheral blood. The source of these receptors is a woman aged 40 to 50 with acute or convalescent COVID-19. CDR3s include the opening cysteine and the closing phenylalanine or tryptophan. A D gene is named only where the DNA matches it firmly. The listing skips clone size in some rows; elsewhere it reads once, few, many or a size class.

TRBJ2-1 | TRBV5-1 | NA | TRBD2 | CASSLRLSGEYNEQFF | TGCGCCAGCAGCTTGCGCTTAAGCGGGGAGTACAATGAGCAGTTCTTC
TRBJ2-2 | TRBV9 | NA | NA | CASSVGLDYLPNTGELFF | TGTGCCAGCAGCGTGGGTCTCGACTACCTGCCGAACACCGGGGAGCTGTTTTTT
TRBJ2-7 | TRBV2 | NA | NA | CASRTGSTYEQYF | TGTGCCAGCAGAACAGGCTCAACCTACGAGCAGTACTTC
TRBJ1-1 | TRBV18 | once | TRBD1 | CASSKTGGDITEAFF | TGTGCCAGCTCAAAGACAGGGGGCGATATCACTGAAGCTTTCTTT
TRBJ2-3 | TRBV4-2 | NA | TRBD2 | CASSQVLLAGALSTDTQYF | TGTGCCAGCAGCCAAGTTCTACTAGCGGGAGCGCTTAGCACAGATACGCAGTATTTT
TRBJ2-7 | TRBV5-4 | NA | NA | CASSPSFGAYEQYF | TGTGCCAGCAGCCCTTCTTTCGGGGCCTACGAGCAGTACTTC
TRBJ2-7 | TRBV7-8 | NA | NA | CASSKLLRAYEQYF | TGTGCCAGCAGTAAACTCCTGAGGGCCTACGAGCAGTACTTC
TRBJ2-1 | TRBV19 | NA | TRBD2 | CASSEVSGALNEQFF | TGTGCCAGTAGTGAGGTTAGCGGGGCACTCAATGAGCAGTTCTTC
TRBJ2-1 | TRBV6-5 | NA | NA | CASREDNEQFF | TGTGCCAGCAGGGAGGACAATGAGCAGTTCTTC
TRBJ2-7 | TRBV7-9 | NA | TRBD2 | CASTEKGGSLGVQYF | TGTGCCAGCACCGAAAAAGGCGGGAGCTTGGGTGTGCAGTACTTC
TRBJ2-3 | TRBV5-1 | NA | TRBD2 | CASSLAGLDTDTQYF | TGCGCCAGCAGCTTGGCGGGACTAGACACAGATACGCAGTATTTT
TRBJ2-7 | TRBV2 | NA | TRBD2 | CASSWTSGSYEQYF | TGTGCCAGCAGTTGGACTAGCGGCTCCTACGAGCAGTACTTC
TRBJ2-4 | TRBV14 | NA | TRBD1 | CASSQAKGWGRGNIQYF | TGTGCCAGCAGCCAAGCAAAGGGGTGGGGCAGGGGGAACATTCAGTACTTC
TRBJ2-3 | TRBV2 | NA | NA | CASNYLEDTQYF | TGTGCCAGCAACTACCTGGAAGATACGCAGTATTTT
TRBJ1-1 | TRBV5-4 | NA | NA | CASSLAGWREAFF | TGTGCCAGCAGCTTGGCCGGATGGAGAGAAGCTTTCTTT
TRBJ2-2 | TRBV5-1 | NA | NA | CASSRGTANTGELFF | TGCGCCAGCAGCCGAGGGACTGCCAACACCGGGGAGCTGTTTTTT
TRBJ1-1 | TRBV10-3 | NA | NA | CAISESTSTGYTEAFF | TGTGCCATCAGTGAGTCGACATCCACAGGGTACACTGAAGCTTTCTTT
TRBJ2-7 | TRBV30 | few | TRBD2 | CAWSTSAKRVGSEQYF | TGTGCCTGGAGTACTAGCGCCAAACGAGTTGGGAGCGAGCAGTACTTC
TRBJ2-7 | TRBV16 | NA | NA | CASSQWGQGRGGEQYF | TGTGCCAGCAGCCAATGGGGTCAGGGCAGAGGCGGCGAGCAGTACTTC
TRBJ2-1 | TRBV27 | once | TRBD2 | CASSVEREYNEQFF | TGTGCCAGCAGTGTCGAGCGGGAGTACAATGAGCAGTTCTTC
TRBJ2-3 | TRBV6-4 | NA | TRBD2 | CASSPSGGTTDTQYF | TGTGCCAGCAGTCCGAGCGGGGGGACCACAGATACGCAGTATTTT
TRBJ1-2 | TRBV5-8 | NA | NA | CASSSIFRSGGLYYGYTF | TGTGCCAGCAGCTCTATTTTTCGATCGGGGGGGCTGTACTATGGCTACACCTTC
TRBJ2-7 | TRBV18 | NA | TRBD1 | CASSSGTGVGISYEQYF | TGTGCCAGCTCATCGGGGACAGGGGTGGGTATCTCCTACGAGCAGTACTTC
TRBJ2-7 | TRBV7-9 | NA | NA | CASSMPGPYEQYF | TGTGCCAGCAGCATGCCAGGCCCTTACGAGCAGTACTTC
TRBJ1-2 | TRBV28 | NA | NA | CASISTQDSLYTF | TGTGCCAGCATTTCAACTCAGGATTCTCTCTACACCTTC
TRBJ2-3 | TRBV24-1 | NA | NA | CATSDRKGIAVSTDTQYF | TGTGCCACCAGTGATCGTAAAGGAATAGCGGTGAGCACAGATACGCAGTATTTT
TRBJ1-6 | TRBV19 | NA | TRBD1 | CASCAGQGNSPLHF | TGTGCCAGTTGCGCGGGACAGGGAAATTCACCCCTCCACTTT
TRBJ1-1 | TRBV29-1 | NA | NA | CSVNRVIGTEAFF | TGCAGCGTTAACAGGGTGATAGGGACTGAAGCTTTCTTT
TRBJ2-3 | TRBV19 | NA | NA | CASGSDTSTDTQYF | TGTGCCAGTGGTTCGGACACTAGCACAGATACGCAGTATTTT
TRBJ2-4 | TRBV1 | NA | NA | CTSEVKGGSSRRDFPKNIQYF | TGCACCAGTGAGGTAAAGGGGGGGTCAAGCAGGAGGGATTTCCCCAAAAACATTCAGTACTTC
TRBJ1-2 | TRBV27 | NA | NA | CASSLFRQLGYGYTF | TGTGCCAGCAGTTTATTTCGGCAGCTAGGATATGGCTACACCTTC
TRBJ2-1 | TRBV5-1 | NA | TRBD2 | CASSSGAGGSYNEQFF | TGCGCCAGCAGCTCGGGAGCGGGGGGTAGCTACAATGAGCAGTTCTTC
TRBJ1-1 | TRBV4-2 | NA | NA | CASSQTWEMNTEAFF | TGTGCCAGCAGCCAAACGTGGGAGATGAACACTGAAGCTTTCTTT
TRBJ2-3 | TRBV9 | NA | TRBD2 | CASSALLAGITDTQYF | TGTGCCAGCAGCGCTCTCCTAGCGGGCATCACAGATACGCAGTATTTT
TRBJ2-1 | TRBV3-1/TRBV3-2 | NA | TRBD2 | CATAGGASYNEQFF | TGTGCCACCGCGGGGGGGGCCAGTTACAATGAGCAGTTCTTC
TRBJ1-6 | TRBV25-1 | NA | NA | CASSEPDGGNLGSPLHF | TGTGCCAGCAGTGAACCCGACGGGGGGAACCTGGGTTCACCCCTCCACTTT
TRBJ1-2 | TRBV14 | once | TRBD1 | CASSQETWGAGGSNYGYTF | TGTGCCAGCAGCCAAGAAACTTGGGGCGCAGGGGGCTCTAACTATGGCTACACCTTC
TRBJ2-5 | TRBV10-3 | NA | NA | CAISETDWEETQYF | TGTGCCATCAGTGAAACAGATTGGGAAGAGACCCAGTACTTC
TRBJ2-1 | TRBV27 | NA | NA | CASSLTGESYNEQFF | TGTGCCAGCAGTTTAACCGGGGAGTCCTACAATGAGCAGTTCTTC
TRBJ1-6 | TRBV7-9 | NA | TRBD1 | CASSPDRVNSPLHF | TGTGCCAGCAGCCCAGACAGGGTGAATTCACCCCTCCACTTT
TRBJ1-1 | TRBV24-1 | once | NA | CATSHASSEAFF | TGTGCCACCAGTCACGCGTCGTCTGAAGCTTTCTTT
TRBJ2-7 | TRBV27 | NA | NA | CASSSTSTGSSYEQYF | TGTGCCAGCAGTTCGACTAGTACGGGGTCCTCCTACGAGCAGTACTTC
TRBJ2-1 | TRBV20-1 | NA | TRBD2 | CSAWEGLEQFF | TGCAGTGCTTGGGAGGGCTTGGAGCAGTTCTTC
TRBJ2-7 | TRBV12-3/TRBV12-4 | NA | NA | CASSFLSVYEQYF | TGTGCCAGCAGTTTTCTCTCGGTCTACGAGCAGTACTTC
TRBJ2-7 | TRBV6-1 | NA | TRBD2 | CASSAGTSGSNTIYEQYF | TGTGCCAGCAGTGCCGGGACTAGCGGGAGCAATACTATCTACGAGCAGTACTTC
TRBJ2-5 | TRBV18 | NA | TRBD1 | CASSWDRYQETQYF | TGTGCCAGCTCCTGGGACAGGTACCAAGAGACCCAGTACTTC
TRBJ1-4 | TRBV7-2 | NA | TRBD1 | CASSYGGTGGEKLFF | TGTGCCAGCAGCTATGGCGGGACAGGGGGCGAAAAACTGTTTTTT
TRBJ1-2 | TRBV13 | once | NA | CASSLGRQTYGYTF | TGTGCCAGCAGCTTAGGTAGACAGACCTATGGCTACACCTTC
TRBJ1-5 | TRBV19 | NA | NA | CASSINQGSSNQPQHF | TGTGCCAGTAGTATCAACCAGGGGTCTAGCAATCAGCCCCAGCATTTT
TRBJ2-3 | TRBV6-2/TRBV6-3 | NA | NA | CASSYLISTDTQYF | TGTGCCAGCAGTTACCTTATAAGCACAGATACGCAGTATTTT
TRBJ2-3 | TRBV11-2 | few | NA | CASSLSEGLATDTQYF | TGTGCCAGCAGCTTGAGTGAGGGTCTGGCCACAGATACGCAGTATTTT
TRBJ2-7 | TRBV28 | NA | NA | CASSFSRQGTYEQYF | TGTGCCAGCAGTTTTTCCCGCCAGGGGACCTACGAGCAGTACTTC
TRBJ1-2 | TRBV28 | once | TRBD1 | CASSLRTGGLGYGYTF | TGTGCCAGCAGTCTAAGGACAGGGGGCTTAGGCTATGGCTACACCTTC
TRBJ2-7 | TRBV27 | NA | NA | CASSLSPGYEQYF | TGTGCCAGCAGTTTATCGCCGGGTTACGAGCAGTACTTC
TRBJ1-1 | TRBV30 | NA | NA | CAWSVDRGTEAFF | TGTGCCTGGAGTGTAGACCGGGGTACTGAAGCTTTCTTT